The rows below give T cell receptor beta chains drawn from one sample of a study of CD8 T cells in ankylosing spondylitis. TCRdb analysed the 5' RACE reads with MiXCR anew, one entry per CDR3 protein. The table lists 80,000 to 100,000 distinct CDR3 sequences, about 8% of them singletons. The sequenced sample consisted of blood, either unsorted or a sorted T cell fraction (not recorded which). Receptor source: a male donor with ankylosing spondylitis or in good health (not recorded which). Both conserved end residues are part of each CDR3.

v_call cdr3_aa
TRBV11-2 CASSHRGSGVIDTQYF
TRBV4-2 CASSQVGQGATGGYTF
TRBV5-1 CASSRGLAGSKNIQYF
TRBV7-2 CASSLQVGAGGNEQFF
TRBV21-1 CASSKLAGPFNQPQHF
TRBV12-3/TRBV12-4 CASPGPGGGAPLSPGELFF
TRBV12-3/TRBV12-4 CASRGRAPWHYF
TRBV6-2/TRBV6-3 CASSSGRGPTGELFF
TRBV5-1 CASSLLVSAGGLYEQYF
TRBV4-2 CASSQDLMSAGVGWAEQFF
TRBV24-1 CATSDPAVRNNEQFF
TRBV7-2 CASRPPGQGKNIQYF
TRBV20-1 CSHRTASSYEQYF
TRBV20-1 CSASRRPNYGYTF
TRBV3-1 CASSPVTSTGNYEQYF
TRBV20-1 CSANLVGQGFYEQYF
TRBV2 CASSVQGSYNEQFF
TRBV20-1 CSASLFRGATNEKLFF
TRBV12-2 CASRFFDTGPAYEQYF
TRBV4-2 CASSQLQPGVLYNEQFF
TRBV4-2 CASSGPYEQYF
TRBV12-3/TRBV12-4 CASRSYRGQPQHF
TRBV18 CASSPLDRKDTQYF
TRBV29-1 CSVGTGGSGTEAFF
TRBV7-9 CASSLAGTGVREKLFF
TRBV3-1 CASSQEPGSSYGYTF
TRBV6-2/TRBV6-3 CASSVQGDGYTF
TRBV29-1 CSFDREPRSTGELFF
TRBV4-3 CASSQDRRSTTEAFF
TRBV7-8 CASSLMRVASTSGNNEQYF
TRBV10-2 CASRALAGGITQYF
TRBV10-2 CASSSPGYSNQPQHF
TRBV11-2 CASSPISLEEETQYF
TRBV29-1 CSVEDEGAAYEQYF
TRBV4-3 CASSQGGADPHEQYF